Following are 32 T cell receptor beta chains from one sample sequenced in a study of T cell responses to AZD1222 COVID-19 vaccine. Using immunoSEQ multiplex PCR, the repertoire was profiled, and TCRdb retains in-frame clones only, with some absent. This sample has 150,000 to 200,000 clones; around 94% occur once, and the top ten carry about 0.6%. The sample here was peripheral blood, taken on day 0 of AZD1222 vaccination. These receptors were collected from an adult in good health.

Here the CDR3 reads CASSTGPETGELFF. CDR3 bases: TGTGCCAGCAGCACCGGGCCGGAAACCGGGGAGCTGTTTTTT. This rearrangement joins TRBV5-4 to TRBJ2-2, with unresolved D. Trimming removed 4 bases at V and 5 bases at J, with 12 bases between. Germline V lookup: CDR1 SGHNT, CDR2 YYREEE (reference sequence). This CDR3 contains 14 residues.

The table lists this clone with a count of one. The chain joins TRBV19 to TRBJ2-2, with TRBD1 as a possible D gene (5 bases). From germline, CDR1 is LNHDA and CDR2 SQIVND (reference sequence). The CDR3 has 14 residues. V was pared by 4 bases and J by 8 bases, with 14 bases between. For the CDR3, the DNA is TGTGCCAGTAGTAGCCAGGGCTTTATGGGGGAGCTGTTTTTT. This gives the protein CASSSQGFMGELFF.

The V and J genes are TRBV7-9 and TRBJ1-2; D might be TRBD1 (5 bases). The germline CDR1 and CDR2 sequences are SEHNR and FQNEAQ (reference sequence). Trimming took off 1 base at V and 4 bases at J, with 7 bases between the two ends. This CDR3 has 13 amino acids. The CDR3 nucleotides are TGTGCCAGCAGCTTAGGGGGGATCTATGGCTACACCTTC. This translates into CASSLGGIYGYTF.

CDR3 nucleotide sequence: TGTGCCAGCATTCAACAGCCGAAGGGGGTTGGCTACACCTTC. Its translation is CASIQQPKGVGYTF. The gene calls are TRBV2 and TRBJ1-2, with D maybe TRBD1 (6 bases). This CDR3 comprises 14 residues. Trimming shortened V by 7 bases and J by 7 bases, and 19 bases separated the two germline ends. Germline CDR1 reads SNHLY; CDR2 reads FYNNEI.

The V call is TRBV30, the J call TRBJ2-2; 9 nucleotides agree with TRBD2. Trimming took 5 bases from V and 8 from J; bases not matched to a gene: 9. Germline V gene lookup returns CDR1 GTSNPN and CDR2 SVGIG (reference sequence). This CDR3 comprises 14 residues. CDR3 in amino acids: CAWGREGTAGELFF. For the CDR3, the DNA is TGTGCCTGGGGGCGGGAGGGTACGGCAGGGGAGCTGTTTTTT.

The V and J genes are TRBV6-5 and TRBJ2-1; D is unclear. The V and J ends lost 8 bases and 10 bases respectively, with 24 bases between them. Germline loops: CDR1 MNHEY, CDR2 SVGAGI. The CDR3 contains 15 residues. The DNA of the CDR3 is TGTGCCAGCTGTACGGGTGTGATCTTAGGCGGCGAGCAGTTCTTC. Its protein product is CASCTGVILGGEQFF.

V and J are TRBV28 and TRBJ1-2, with 7 bases matching TRBD1. The CDR3 has 14 residues. The germline CDR1 and CDR2 sequences are MDHEN and SYDVKM. Trimming took 3 bases from V and 7 from J; bases not matched to a gene: 8. DNA for the CDR3: TGTGCCAGCAGTTTCCCCGCGACAGGGCTTGGCTACACCTTC. Its translation: CASSFPATGLGYTF.

The chain employs TRBV19 and TRBJ1-3; unclear D gene. The CDR3 has 14 amino acids. The germline V and J ends were trimmed by 6 bases and 2 bases, with 11 bases remaining between them. Germline lookup yields CDR1 LNHDA and CDR2 SQIVND (reference sequence). DNA for the CDR3: TGTGCCAGTAGAGGAGGGAATACTGGAAACACCATATATTTT. Its protein is CASRGGNTGNTIYF.

This chain uses TRBV25-1 with TRBJ1-1; 7 bases fit TRBD1. V shed 4 bases, J shed 4 bases, and the junction held 6 bases outside the gene matches. CDR3 length: 14 amino acids. CDR1 and CDR2 (germline): MGHDK, SYGVNS. This CDR3 reads CASSGLTGSTEAFF. DNA for the CDR3: TGTGCCAGCAGTGGATTGACAGGGAGCACTGAAGCTTTCTTT. Using reference TRBV25-1 and TRBJ1-1 for the parts outside the CDR3, the full variable domain is EADIYQTPRYLVIGTGKKITLECSQTMGHDKMYWYQQDPGMELHLIHYSYGVNSTEKGDLSSESTVSRIRTEHFPLTLESARPSHTSQYLCASSGLTGSTEAFFGQGTRLTVV.

The chain links TRBV5-4 to TRBJ2-1, with D maybe TRBD2 (6 bases). Germline loops: CDR1 SGHNT, CDR2 YYREEE (reference sequence). This CDR3 has 14 amino acids. Trimming stripped 4 bases from V and 8 bases from J, with 16 bases between. CDR3 loop: CASSPGGPFDEQFF. The CDR3 DNA reads TGTGCCAGCAGCCCTGGAGGGCCGTTCGATGAGCAGTTCTTC.

This chain links TRBV5-5 with TRBJ2-2; no reliable D call. V was shortened by 0 bases and J by 6 bases, with 6 bases between the two germline ends. CDR1 and CDR2 from the germline V gene are SGHKS and YYEKEE (reference sequence). This CDR3 has 13 amino acids. The CDR3: CASSLVGAGELFF. CDR3 DNA: TGTGCCAGCAGCTTGGTTGGGGCCGGGGAGCTGTTTTTT.

The genes are TRBV7-2 and TRBJ1-1; no clear D. CDR3 length equals 14 residues. Trimming stripped 4 bases from V and 6 bases from J, with 15 bases between. Germline assignment: CDR1 SGHTA and CDR2 FQGNSA. DNA for the CDR3: TGTGCCAGCAGCTCCGAGGTTTGGGGTGCTGAAGCTTTCTTT. As protein: CASSSEVWGAEAFF.

The chain is built from TRBV28 and TRBJ1-6; D is unclear. Trimming took off 7 bases at V and 0 bases at J, with 10 bases between the two ends. Germline lookup yields CDR1 MDHEN and CDR2 SYDVKM. The CDR3 sequence is 15 residues long. The CDR3 is CASNRRSSYNSPLHF. DNA for the CDR3: TGTGCCAGCAATCGGCGGAGCTCCTATAATTCACCCCTCCACTTT. Variable domain in full (rest from reference TRBV28 and TRBJ1-6): DVKVTQSSRYLVKRTGEKVFLECVQDMDHENMFWYRQDPGLGLRLIYFSYDVKMKEKGDIPEGYSVSREKKERFSLILESASTNQTSMYLCASNRRSSYNSPLHFGNGTRLTVT.

This clone occurred once. The chain couples TRBV7-8 to TRBJ2-1, with TRBD2 matching over 9 bases. This CDR3 region has 15 residues. V was pared by 3 bases and J by 4 bases, with 4 bases of the junction left unmatched. Per germline, CDR1 SGHVS and CDR2 FQNEAQ. Written as DNA, the CDR3 is TGTGCCAGCAGCTTGGAACTAGCGGGTTACAATGAGCAGTTCTTC. Residues: CASSLELAGYNEQFF.

The chain is built from TRBV9 and TRBJ2-1; TRBD2 matches at 11 bases. The ends lost 3 bases at V and 4 bases at J; junction bases unmatched: 9. Germline V gene data show CDR1 as SGDLS and CDR2 as YYNGEE. The CDR3 contains 17 residues. CDR3 in amino acids: CASSALTSGSVYNEQFF. The CDR3 region has the DNA TGTGCCAGCAGCGCACTCACTAGCGGGAGCGTTTACAATGAGCAGTTCTTC.

This chain joins TRBV19 and TRBJ2-7; no reliable D call. The V gene lost 6 bases and the J gene lost 0 bases, with 9 bases spanning the gap. The CDR3 sequence is 13 residues long. CDR1 and CDR2 (germline): LNHDA, SQIVND (reference sequence). The CDR3 nucleotides read TGTGCCAGTAGGGGCCAGAGCTCCTACGAGCAGTACTTC. Protein product: CASRGQSSYEQYF.

V and J are TRBV30 and TRBJ2-1; D is perhaps TRBD1 (5 bases). The germline gives CDR1 GTSNPN, CDR2 SVGIG (reference sequence). V gave up 4 bases and J gave up 12 bases, with 19 bases separating them. The CDR3 is made up of 13 amino acids. This chain's CDR3 is CAWTQGWVSAQFF. CDR3 nucleotide sequence: TGTGCCTGGACCCAGGGCTGGGTCTCGGCGCAGTTCTTC. Using reference TRBV30 and TRBJ2-1 for the parts outside the CDR3, the full variable domain is SQTIHQWPATLVQPVGSPLSLECTVEGTSNPNLYWYRQAAGRGLQLLFYSVGIGQISSEVPQNLSASRPQDRQFILSSKKLLLSDSGFYLCAWTQGWVSAQFFGPGTRLTVL.

V is TRBV4-1 and J is TRBJ2-7; 7 bases map to TRBD2. The CDR3 is made up of 16 amino acids. Germline CDR1 is MGHRA and CDR2 is YSYEKL. J lost 4 bases, V lost 1 base, and 10 bases had no gene match. The chain's CDR3 is CASSQVSAGRDYEQYF. The DNA for the CDR3 is TGCGCCAGCAGCCAAGTTTCGGCAGGGAGGGATTACGAGCAGTACTTC.

This chain uses TRBV20-1 with TRBJ1-4; unclear D gene. V lost 6 bases, J lost 8 bases, and 7 bases lay in between. The V gene's germline CDR1 is DFQATT and CDR2 SNEGSKA (reference sequence). The CDR3 contains 10 residues. The CDR3 protein is CSALQEKLFF. The CDR3 DNA is TGCAGTGCGCTTCAAGAAAAACTGTTTTTT.

The chain couples TRBV5-1 to TRBJ1-4; D gene ambiguous. V lost 7 bases to trimming and J lost 8 bases, with 15 bases between them. CDR1 and CDR2 (germline): SGHRS, YFSETQ. CDR3 length: 13 amino acids. DNA for the CDR3: TGCGCCAGCGGCCCCCGCCCAAGCGAAAAACTGTTTTTT. Amino acids: CASGPRPSEKLFF.

The chain is built from TRBV11-2 and TRBJ2-7; D is possibly TRBD1 or TRBD2 (5 bases each). V dropped 1 base and J dropped 0 bases, with 10 bases sitting between them. Germline-derived CDR1 and CDR2 are SGHAT and FQNNGV. CDR3 length: 15 amino acids. CDR3 sequence (DNA): TGTGCCAGCAGCTTAGTTGCAGGGAGCTCCTACGAGCAGTACTTC. It specifies CASSLVAGSSYEQYF.

This rearrangement joins TRBV7-6 to TRBJ1-5; D is unresolved. Germline V lookup: CDR1 SGHVS, CDR2 FNYEAQ. Trimming took 3 bases from V and 5 from J, leaving 5 bases between them. The CDR3 contains 12 residues. This CDR3 reads CASSFLDQPQHF. In nucleotides, the CDR3 is TGTGCCAGCAGCTTCTTGGATCAGCCCCAGCATTTT.

The CDR3 DNA reads TGTGCCAGCAGTTTAGATGGCGGCAGGGTGAATTCACCCCTCCACTTT. It encodes CASSLDGGRVNSPLHF. The rearrangement uses TRBV27 and TRBJ1-6, with D possibly matching TRBD1 (5 bases). The V gene's germline CDR1 is MNHEY and CDR2 SMNVEV (reference sequence). V lost 2 bases to trimming and J lost 7 bases, with 15 bases between them. This CDR3 region has 16 residues.

CDR3 in DNA: TGTGCCAGCAGTCCATGGCAGGTTGGAGGGACTGAAGCTTTCTTT. Its protein is CASSPWQVGGTEAFF. The chain is built from TRBV27 and TRBJ1-1, with D unresolved. V was cut by 5 bases and J by 5 bases, with 18 bases left in between. The germline gives CDR1 MNHEY, CDR2 SMNVEV (reference sequence). The CDR3 has 15 residues.

The V call is TRBV7-9, the J call TRBJ2-1, with 8 nucleotides matching TRBD2. J gave up 5 bases and V 5 bases, and 8 bases lay outside the gene matches. Germline V gene data show CDR1 as SEHNR and CDR2 as FQNEAQ (reference sequence). The CDR3 has 15 residues. The CDR3 sequence: CASSRAGVKDNEQFF. CDR3 in DNA: TGTGCCAGCAGCAGAGCGGGAGTCAAGGACAATGAGCAGTTCTTC.

The genes are TRBV11-2 and TRBJ2-3, with 11 bases identical to TRBD1. The CDR3 loop spans 14 amino acids. The germline V gene encodes CDR1 SGHAT and CDR2 FQNNGV. V was clipped by 4 bases and J by 10 bases; unmatched bases: 7. CDR3 in DNA: TGTGCCAGCAGCTACCCGGGACAGGGGGTTCCGCAGTATTTT. This gives the protein CASSYPGQGVPQYF.

The V gene is TRBV5-4, the J gene TRBJ2-7, with D possibly called TRBD1 or TRBD2 (5 bases each). V lost 0 bases to trimming and J lost 1 base, with 14 bases between them. The CDR3 has 16 amino acids. Germline-derived CDR1 and CDR2 are SGHNT and YYREEE (reference sequence). Here the CDR3 DNA reads TGTGCCAGCAGCTTGGGCCCCCTCGGGGCGTCCTACGAGCAGTACTTC. As protein: CASSLGPLGASYEQYF. The variable domain in full, with the rest retrieved from reference TRBV5-4 and TRBJ2-7, is ETGVTQSPTHLIKTRGQQVTLRCSSQSGHNTVSWYQQALGQGPQFIFQYYREEENGRGNFPPRFSGLQFPNYSSELNVNALELDDSALYLCASSLGPLGASYEQYFGPGTRLTVT.

The chain links TRBV18 to TRBJ1-5, with TRBD1 as a possible D gene (5 bases). Germline V gives CDR1 KGHSH, CDR2 LQKENI. V lost 3 bases and J lost 5, with 14 bases in between. The CDR3 totals 15 residues. The CDR3, as DNA: TGTGCCAGCTCACCCTCCGGGGGGACCTATCAGCCCCAGCATTTT. Translation gives CASSPSGGTYQPQHF. The entire variable domain, with the rest obtained from reference TRBV18 and TRBJ1-5, is as follows: NAGVMQNPRHLVRRRGQEARLRCSPMKGHSHVYWYRQLPEEGLKFMVYLQKENIIDESGMPKERFSAEFPKEGPSILRIQQVVRGDSAAYFCASSPSGGTYQPQHFGDGTRLSIL.

V and J are TRBV16 and TRBJ1-2; D unclear. Germline V CDR1 and CDR2: KGHSY, FQNENV. The CDR3 consists of 15 residues. V lost 4 bases and J lost 3, with 15 bases in between. CDR3 region: CASSPPRTGYYGYTF. CDR3 bases: TGTGCCAGCAGCCCCCCGAGGACGGGCTACTATGGCTACACCTTC. Looking up the rest from reference TRBV16 and TRBJ1-2 gives the full variable domain: GEEVAQTPKHLVRGEGQKAKLYCAPIKGHSYVFWYQQVLKNEFKFLISFQNENVFDETGMPKERFSAKCLPNSPCSLEIQATKLEDSAVYFCASSPPRTGYYGYTFGSGTRLTVV.

The V gene is TRBV2, the J gene TRBJ2-3; D might be TRBD2 (5 bases). Trimming cost V 3 bases and J 1 base, with 11 bases left between them. In germline, CDR1 is SNHLY, CDR2 FYNNEI. The CDR3 totals 15 residues. The CDR3 nucleotides read TGTGCCAGCAGTGACATATCGGAGGGCACAGATACGCAGTATTTT. Translated: CASSDISEGTDTQYF.

The chain uses TRBV13 and TRBJ1-1, with 7 bases lining up with TRBD1. The V gene end was trimmed by 5 bases and the J gene end by 3 bases; junction bases not matched to a gene: 9. The CDR3 is made up of 15 amino acids. Germline lookup yields CDR1 PRHDT and CDR2 FYEKMQ (reference sequence). CDR3 region: CASSHPTGDDTEAFF. CDR3 bases: TGTGCCAGCAGCCACCCTACAGGGGATGACACTGAAGCTTTCTTT.

The J gene is TRBJ2-7, the V gene TRBV27; TRBD2 might be the D (6 bases). V was cut by 7 bases and J by 3 bases, with 16 bases left in between. The CDR3 has 14 amino acids. The germline CDR1 and CDR2 sequences are MNHEY and SMNVEV (reference sequence). CDR3 protein: CASKFSGANYEQYF. DNA of the CDR3: TGTGCCAGCAAGTTCTCGGGAGCTAACTACGAGCAGTACTTC.